What follows is one T cell receptor (beta chain) and its context. Treatment of the sample: some 20 received Ad26.COV2.S at low or high dose, single or two shots; several received placebo; per-sample allocation not given. Following the first vaccine or placebo injection, samples were taken on day 63. It was Wuhan-strain SARS-CoV-2 spike that the Ad26 vaccine vector expressed. Data came from immunoSEQ multiplex PCR; TCRdb stores just in-frame clones and leaves some out. The table lists 400,000 to 450,000 clones, 90% of them singletons, with roughly 4.3% in the top ten. The sample is drawn from a study of Ad26.COV2.S vaccination and SARS-CoV-2 variants. The overall study: The donor participated in the COV1001 trial, in its Ad26.COV2.S arm. Once, or twice with 56 days between doses, Ad26.COV2.S was given intramuscularly.

The material was peripheral blood, obtained in a trial of Ad26.COV2.S vaccine versus placebo. This receptor was taken from a person between 18 and 65 years old who received the Ad26.COV2.S COVID-19 vaccine or a placebo.

CDR3 coding DNA: TGTGCCAGTAGTATGGGGGACACCCGGGCGAACACTGAAGCTTTCTTT. It specifies CASSMGDTRANTEAFF. The chain carries TRBV19 and TRBJ1-1; the D gene is possibly TRBD1 (6 bases). The germline V and J ends were trimmed by 3 bases and 1 base, with 15 bases remaining between them. Germline V lookup: CDR1 LNHDA, CDR2 SQIVND (reference sequence). The CDR3 is made up of 16 amino acids.